Presented here are 2 T cell receptor beta chains from one specimen sequenced in a study of Graves' ophthalmopathy and Graves' hyperthyroidism. Amplified material comprised TCR beta CDR3 regions derived from RNA transcripts. HTBI primers served in a first-round RT-PCR, which a second-round multiplex PCR followed. One entry per CDR3 protein, called by TCRdb with MiXCR from the multiplex PCR reads. The table shows about 1.1 million distinct CDR3 sequences, with about two fifths occurring only once. The sample comprised peripheral blood or thyroid tissue (not recorded which). These receptors were taken from an adult man with Graves' hyperthyroidism.

This clonotype was counted only a few times. The chain recombines TRBV29-1 with TRBJ1-2; the D is unclear. The V gene lost 4 bases and the J gene lost 4 bases, with 16 bases spanning the gap. Germline assignment: CDR1 SQVTM and CDR2 ANQGSEA. The length of the CDR3 is 14 residues. Written as DNA, the CDR3 is TGCAGCGTTGCCACTCAGTCTCTTTTCTATGGCTACACCTTC. Translated, it gives CSVATQSLFYGYTF.

Only a few counts were recorded for this clonotype. The CDR3 loop is CASSQLRGGETQYF. The CDR3 DNA sequence: TGTGCCAGCAGCCAATTACGGGGAGGAGAGACCCAGTACTTC. V gene TRBV11-2 combines with J gene TRBJ2-5, with a weak D call TRBD2 (6 bases). The CDR3 is 14 amino acids. Germline V gene sequence: CDR1 SGHAT, CDR2 FQNNGV. Between the trimmed V and J ends, which lost 5 bases and 4 bases, there was a span of 14 bases.